The clone carrying this T cell receptor (beta chain) has only one observation. The antigen is undetermined. As the method for making TCR beta libraries, quantitative 5'-RACE with molecular barcodes was used. Via MiXCR, TCRdb re-called the 5' RACE reads, giving one row per CDR3 protein. Counted here are around 770,000 distinct CDR3 sequences, approximately 12% occurring once; the ten biggest clones make up roughly 0.51%. This entry belongs to a study of CD8 T cells in ankylosing spondylitis. Study results and caveats: The authors reported significant enrichment of disease-linked clones in matched ankylosing spondylitis synovial fluid. A motif in TCR beta, a set of under 10 highly homologous variants, appeared characteristic of ankylosing spondylitis blood.

The receptor was isolated from a male donor with ankylosing spondylitis. Sample: blood, either unsorted or a sorted T cell fraction (not recorded which).

The DNA for the CDR3 is TGCGCCAGCAGCCAGGACAGCGAGAATCAGCCCCAGCATTTT. As protein: CASSQDSENQPQHF. The V gene is TRBV4-3, the J gene TRBJ1-5; D is possibly TRBD1 (6 bases). V was shortened by 3 bases and J by 4 bases, with 10 bases between the two germline ends. The V gene's germline CDR1 is LGHNA and CDR2 YSLEER. The CDR3 length is 14 residues.